The rows below give T cell receptor beta chains drawn from one sample of a study of blood T cell repertoires in COVID-19. Some clones are missing from TCRdb's copy, which holds only in-frame ones; the method was immunoSEQ multiplex PCR. The data contain 400,000 or so clones, approximately 89% of them singletons. The sample taken for sequencing was PBMCs or T cells enriched from blood (not recorded which). The receptors stem from a middle-aged man in a cohort exposed to, infected with or recovered from COVID-19 (not recorded which). The CDR3 runs from the conserved cysteine through the conserved F or W. A D gene is named only where the DNA matches it firmly. Clone sizes are given selectively: once, few, many, or a class where the clone is expanded.

TRBJ1-3	TRBV7-8	.	TRBD1	CASSLVGTGDGTIYF	TGTGCCAGCAGCTTAGTTGGGACAGGGGATGGCACCATATATTTT
TRBJ1-1	TRBV7-2	.	TRBD1	CASSSIRGTGFLNTEAFF	TGTGCCAGCAGCTCAATTCGCGGGACAGGGTTTCTCAACACTGAAGCTTTCTTT
TRBJ1-6	TRBV3-1/TRBV3-2	.	.	CASSLRDTGSPLHF	TGTGCCAGCAGCTTGCGAGATACGGGGTCACCCCTCCACTTT
TRBJ2-7	TRBV7-3	.	TRBD2	CASSLTGLAPVRGSSYEQYF	TGTGCCAGCAGCCTTACGGGACTAGCGCCAGTAAGGGGAAGCTCCTACGAGCAGTACTTC
TRBJ2-3	TRBV4-1	.	TRBD2	CASKTSGFSTDTQYF	TGCGCCAGCAAGACTAGCGGGTTTAGCACAGATACGCAGTATTTT
TRBJ1-6	TRBV3-1/TRBV3-2	.	.	CASSQGGGANSPLHF	TGTGCCAGCAGCCAAGGTGGGGGGGCTAATTCACCCCTCCACTTT
TRBJ2-3	TRBV2	.	.	CASSEWATDTQYF	TGTGCCAGCAGTGAGTGGGCCACAGATACGCAGTATTTT
TRBJ1-5	TRBV11-2	.	.	CASSLDHGNQPQHF	TGTGCCAGCAGCTTAGACCACGGGAATCAGCCCCAGCATTTT
TRBJ2-1	TRBV5-1	.	.	CASSLGGVGDNEQFF	TGCGCCAGCAGCTTAGGAGGGGTAGGGGACAATGAGCAGTTCTTC
TRBJ1-4	TRBV29-1	.	.	CSFSGGTNEKLFF	TGCAGCTTCTCAGGAGGAACTAATGAAAAACTGTTTTTT
TRBJ2-3	TRBV13	.	.	CASSPWARGSTDTQYF	TGTGCCAGCAGCCCCTGGGCTCGCGGGAGCACAGATACGCAGTATTTT
TRBJ2-7	TRBV14	.	.	CASSQVRSYEQYF	TGTGCCAGCAGCCAAGTCCGTTCTTACGAGCAGTACTTC
TRBJ1-2	TRBV24-1	once	TRBD1	CATREGQGDGYTF	TGTGCCACCAGGGAGGGACAGGGGGATGGCTACACCTTC